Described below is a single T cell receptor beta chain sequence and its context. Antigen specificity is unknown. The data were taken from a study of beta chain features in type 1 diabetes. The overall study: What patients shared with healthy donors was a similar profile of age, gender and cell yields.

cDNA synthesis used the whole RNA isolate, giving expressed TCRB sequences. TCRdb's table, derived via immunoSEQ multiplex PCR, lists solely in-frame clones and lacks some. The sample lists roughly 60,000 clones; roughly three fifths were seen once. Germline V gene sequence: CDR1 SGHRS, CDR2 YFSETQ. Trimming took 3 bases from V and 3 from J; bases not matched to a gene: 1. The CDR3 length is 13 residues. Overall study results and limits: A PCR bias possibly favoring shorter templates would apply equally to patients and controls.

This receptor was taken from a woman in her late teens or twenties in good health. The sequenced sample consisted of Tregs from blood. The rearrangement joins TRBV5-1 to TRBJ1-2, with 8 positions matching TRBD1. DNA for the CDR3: TGCGCCAGCAGCTCGACAGGGGACTATGGCTACACCTTC. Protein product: CASSSTGDYGYTF.